This T cell receptor beta chain appears in the sequencing data of a study of glioma-infiltrating T cells. Regarding the study as a whole: Tissue and blood shared very few CDR3 sequences. Gliomas, especially low-grade, showed above-expected tissue-blood divergence; non-neoplastic patients showed below.

As regards this clonotype: Its cognate antigen is unknown.

Amplification of TCR alpha and beta CDR3 regions from RNA used iRepertoire nested multiplex PCR. Tissue mRNA or PBMC total RNA, roughly 95-400 ng, went into one-step reverse transcription and amplification. MiXCR, applied by TCRdb to the multiplex PCR reads, yields one record per CDR3 protein. Of around 190,000 distinct CDR3 sequences in the sample, over 40% were seen once. Looked up from germline, CDR1 is SGHRS and CDR2 is YFSETQ. This CDR3 region has 15 residues. Between the trimmed V and J ends, which lost 2 bases and 4 bases, there was a span of 13 bases. The chain combines TRBV5-1 with TRBJ2-1; D uncertain. This TCR was sampled from a human donor with low-grade glioma or glioblastoma, undergoing nonglioma brain surgery, or in good health (not recorded which). Sequenced: glioma tissue, nonneoplastic brain tissue, or PBMCs (not recorded which). CDR3: CASSFEDPIYNEQFF. CDR3 bases: TGCGCCAGCAGCTTCGAGGATCCGATATACAATGAGCAGTTCTTC.